This is a list of T cell receptor beta chains from one sample in a study of cytomegalovirus exposure and HLA in healthy donors. The protocol was immunoSEQ multiplex PCR, while the TCRdb copy is restricted to in-frame clones and leaves out a portion. The sample includes 250,000 to 400,000 clones, approximately 88% seen only once; the top ten take around 0.96%. Source material: PBMCs. Every receptor here comes from a man aged 25-40 years in good health and CMV-seronegative. Both conserved end residues are part of each CDR3. Fields, in order: D gene, J gene, clone size, V gene, CDR3 DNA, CDR3 protein. The D gene is left open where the match is weak. Clone size is given for some rows only: seen once, a few or many times, or a class if the clone is expanded.

>-|TRBJ2-7|-|TRBV5-4
TGTGCCAGCAGCGGAGACAGGTTCTACGAGCAGTACTTC
CASSGDRFYEQYF
>-|TRBJ1-6|-|TRBV6-1
TGTGCCAGCAACCAGGGGAATTCACCCCTCCACTTT
CASNQGNSPLHF
>-|TRBJ1-5|-|TRBV19
TGTGCCAGCTATAGCGAGGGGGGCAATCAGCCCCAGCATTTT
CASYSEGGNQPQHF
>TRBD2|TRBJ2-1|-|TRBV5-4
TGTGCCAGCAGCGGTGGGATGCGTGTAGCGGGGGGTGAACAGTTCTTC
CASSGGMRVAGGEQFF
>-|TRBJ1-4|-|TRBV5-1
TGCGCCAGCAGCTTCCAGGAGGGCCACGAAAAACTGTTTTTT
CASSFQEGHEKLFF
>TRBD1|TRBJ2-1|-|TRBV19
TGTGCCAGTACCGACCGGGACAGGGCTTCCTACAATGAGCAGTTCTTC
CASTDRDRASYNEQFF
>-|TRBJ2-3|-|TRBV19
TGTGCCAGTAGTCTCCGGTCGGGAGTGGATACGCAGTATTTT
CASSLRSGVDTQYF
>-|TRBJ2-1|once|TRBV2
TGTGCCACTCAACGACAGGAGAGGAGCGATGAGCAGTTCTTC
CATQRQERSDEQFF
>-|TRBJ1-4|-|TRBV19
TGTGCCAGTAGTCAGGGTAGGTTTGAAGAAAAACTGTTTTTT
CASSQGRFEEKLFF
>-|TRBJ1-1|-|TRBV6-5
TGTGCCAGCAGACCAAGGACAGATGAAGCTTTCTTT
CASRPRTDEAFF
>-|TRBJ2-3|-|TRBV15
TGTGCCACCAGCGTAATCTACGGGTTAGATACGCAGTATTTT
CATSVIYGLDTQYF
>-|TRBJ2-4|-|TRBV10-1
TGCGCCAGCAGTGATTCCGCCGACAGGGCCAAAAACATTCAGTACTTC
CASSDSADRAKNIQYF
>-|TRBJ1-5|-|TRBV7-2
TGTGCCAGCAGCGCTGGGCCCAATCAGCCCCAGCATTTT
CASSAGPNQPQHF
>TRBD1|TRBJ1-1|-|TRBV30
TGTGCCTGGAGTCCTTTAGGGACAGCAATGAACACTGAAGCTTTCTTT
CAWSPLGTAMNTEAFF
>TRBD2|TRBJ2-1|-|TRBV6-1
TGTGCCAGCAGTGGCGGCGGGGGGCCCTTCAATGAGCAGTTCTTC
CASSGGGGPFNEQFF
>TRBD2|TRBJ2-3|once|TRBV28
TGTGCCAGCAGTCCGCAGCGGGGGGGCAGGGATACGCAGTATTTT
CASSPQRGGRDTQYF
>TRBD1|TRBJ2-7|-|TRBV5-1
TGCGCCAGCAGCTTGGCGGGGCGCGGGACAGGGATGAACGAGCAGTACTTC
CASSLAGRGTGMNEQYF
>TRBD1|TRBJ2-7|once|TRBV7-2
TGTGCCAGCAGCCACCCCGGGACAGGGCCGTACTTC
CASSHPGTGPYF
>TRBD1|TRBJ1-4|once|TRBV19
TGTGCCAGCGCCGGGACAGGGGTTTTTAAACTGTTTTTT
CASAGTGVFKLFF
>TRBD1|TRBJ1-5|-|TRBV11-2
TGTGCCAGCAGCTTAGGGTCGGCAGGGGGCGGGCAGCCCCAGCATTTT
CASSLGSAGGGQPQHF
>-|TRBJ1-2|-|TRBV18
TGTGCCAGCTCCCTTGGGGCACAAACTTATGGCTACACCTTC
CASSLGAQTYGYTF
>-|TRBJ1-1|-|TRBV5-8
TGTGCCAGCAGCTTCTCCTACCTCTTT
CASSFSYLF
>TRBD1|TRBJ1-5|-|TRBV7-2
TGTGCCAGCAGCCCGAGCAGGGGGTATCAGCCCCAGCATTTT
CASSPSRGYQPQHF
>TRBD1|TRBJ2-4|-|TRBV18
TGTGCCAGCTCACCGCTACAGGGGGTGCTAGCCAAAAACATTCAGTACTTC
CASSPLQGVLAKNIQYF
>TRBD1|TRBJ1-5|-|TRBV27
TGTGCCAGCGGGACTGTGACAGGGTTTAGCAATCAGCCCCAGCATTTT
CASGTVTGFSNQPQHF
>-|TRBJ1-6|few|TRBV28
TGTGCCCATCGCCAGGGTGGCTATAATTCACCCCTCCACTTT
CAHRQGGYNSPLHF
>-|TRBJ1-1|-|TRBV9
TGTGCCAGCAGCGCGGCAACAGGGAACTTGATGAACACTGAAGCTTTCTTT
CASSAATGNLMNTEAFF
>TRBD1|TRBJ1-1|-|TRBV7-9
TGTGCCAGCAGCCCCCACCCCCCGGGACAGATGAACACTGAAGCTTTCTTT
CASSPHPPGQMNTEAFF
>-|TRBJ1-1|-|TRBV9
TGTGCCAGCAGCCCGAAGGACACAAACACTGAAGCTTTCTTT
CASSPKDTNTEAFF
>TRBD1|TRBJ1-4|-|TRBV5-6
TGTGCCAGCAGCCCCCCGGGACAGGCTAATGAAAAACTGTTTTTT
CASSPPGQANEKLFF
>TRBD1|TRBJ2-3|-|TRBV4-1
TGCGCCAGCAGCCAAGTTAGTTTAGGGACAGGGAGCACAGATACGCAGTATTTT
CASSQVSLGTGSTDTQYF
>-|TRBJ1-1|few|TRBV9
TGTGCCAGCAGCGTATTCCACGGCACTGAAGCTTTCTTT
CASSVFHGTEAFF
>TRBD1|TRBJ1-1|-|TRBV5-1
TGCGCCAGCAGGGCAACCGGGACAGGGGGCACTGAAGCTTTCTTT
CASRATGTGGTEAFF
>TRBD2|TRBJ2-1|-|TRBV5-1
TGCGCCAGCAGCCCCCAAGGGTTTAGCGGGGCCTACAATGAGCAGTTCTTC
CASSPQGFSGAYNEQFF
>-|TRBJ1-1|-|TRBV13
TGTGCCAGCAGCACCGACAGGTACGGAGCTTTCTTT
CASSTDRYGAFF
>TRBD2|TRBJ2-3|once|TRBV7-8
TGTGCCAGCAGCCTCCGGGTAGCGGGGGGGACAGATACGCAGTATTTT
CASSLRVAGGTDTQYF
>TRBD2|TRBJ2-3|-|TRBV6-1
TGTGCCAGCAGTGGATGGACTAGCGGAGCCACAGATACGCAGTATTTT
CASSGWTSGATDTQYF
>TRBD2|TRBJ2-3|-|TRBV11-2
TGTGCCAGCAGCTTTGGTTCGGGGGGAATCACAGATACGCAGTATTTT
CASSFGSGGITDTQYF
>TRBD1|TRBJ1-6|-|TRBV7-2
TGTGCCAGCAGCCTCACTCGACAGGGAAATTCACCCCTCCACTTT
CASSLTRQGNSPLHF
>TRBD1|TRBJ1-6|-|TRBV4-1
TGCGCCAGCAGCCAGGACAGGGGGCTCGATAATTCACCCCTCCACTTT
CASSQDRGLDNSPLHF
>-|TRBJ1-1|-|TRBV30
TGTGCCTGGAGAGGGGTGGGCACTGAAGCTTTCTTT
CAWRGVGTEAFF
>TRBD1|TRBJ1-2|-|TRBV6-5
TGTGCCAGCAGTCACCAGACAGGGATCTATGGCTACACCTTC
CASSHQTGIYGYTF
>-|TRBJ2-7|-|TRBV19
TGTGCCAGTAGTACGCGAAACAGTATAAGTCCCTACGAGCAGTACTTC
CASSTRNSISPYEQYF
>-|TRBJ1-1|-|TRBV6-5
TGTGCCAGCAGTTACCGCAGACAGGCTGAAGCTTTCTTT
CASSYRRQAEAFF
>-|TRBJ2-2|-|TRBV4-1
TGCGCCAGCAGCCAACAGTCAGGGGCCCTCACCGGGGAGCTGTTTTTT
CASSQQSGALTGELFF
>-|TRBJ2-1|-|TRBV10-1
TGCGCCAGCAGTGAGTCGGGAGACAGGATAGGGATGAAGCAGTTCTTC
CASSESGDRIGMKQFF
>-|TRBJ1-3|-|TRBV5-4
TGTGCCAGCAGCCTCCAGGGAGGCGGGAACACCATATATTTT
CASSLQGGGNTIYF
>-|TRBJ2-7|-|TRBV10-3
TGTGCCATCAGGGGGAGCTCCTACGAGCAGTACTTC
CAIRGSSYEQYF
>-|TRBJ2-6|-|TRBV7-2
TGTGCCAGCAGCTTAGTTAGCCGGACACCTTACTCTGGGGCCAACGTCCTGACTTTC
CASSLVSRTPYSGANVLTF
>TRBD2|TRBJ2-1|-|TRBV6-1
TGTGCCAGCAGGGAATACCTAGCGGGGGATAATGAGCAGTTCTTC
CASREYLAGDNEQFF
>TRBD1|TRBJ1-5|few|TRBV7-9
TGTGCCAGCAGCTTAGCGGGGACAGGGCATCAGCCCCAGCATTTT
CASSLAGTGHQPQHF
>-|TRBJ2-4|-|TRBV18
TGTGCCAGCTCACCGGGGCAATCCAAAAACATTCAGTACTTC
CASSPGQSKNIQYF
>-|TRBJ1-2|-|TRBV4-1
TGCGCCAGCAGCTTAATGGCACAGCAAAGCTATGGCTACACCTTC
CASSLMAQQSYGYTF
>TRBD1|TRBJ1-2|-|TRBV6-5
TGTGCCAGCAGTTACGGACAGGGTTTCTATGGCTACACCTTC
CASSYGQGFYGYTF
>-|TRBJ2-5|-|TRBV29-1
TGCAGCGTTATAAAACAGGGTCCCCAAGAGACCCAGTACTTC
CSVIKQGPQETQYF